These 13 T cell receptor beta chains came from one sample sequenced in a study of Graves' ophthalmopathy and Graves' hyperthyroidism. Beta-chain TCR CDR3 regions were amplified from RNA transcripts. First-round RT-PCR employed HTBI primers, with a second-round multiplex PCR after it. MiXCR, run by TCRdb on the multiplex PCR reads, gives a single entry per CDR3 protein. Among roughly 410,000 distinct CDR3 sequences listed, 15% were seen once. The source material was peripheral blood. These TCRs come from a woman aged 18-29 years with stable Graves' hyperthyroidism.

This clonotype was picked up a small number of times. The chain employs TRBV7-2 and TRBJ2-4; 11 bases are a match to TRBD2. The CDR3 extends over 17 amino acids. Germline V gives CDR1 SGHTA, CDR2 FQGNSA. V was clipped by 5 bases and J by 3 bases; unmatched bases: 9. Here the CDR3 DNA reads TGTGCCAGCAGCCAACCGGGACTAGCGGACCTCAAAAACATTCAGTACTTC. Its protein is CASSQPGLADLKNIQYF.

This clonotype was found many times. The chain combines TRBV6-5 with TRBJ2-5; weak D call: TRBD2 (6 bases). The germline CDR1 and CDR2 sequences are MNHEY and SVGAGI. The CDR3 covers 15 residues. The V end lost 0 bases, the J end lost 4 bases, and 12 bases lay between the germline ends. DNA for the CDR3: TGTGCCAGCAGTTACTCTTCTAGCGCGGGAGAGACCCAGTACTTC. Encoded protein: CASSYSSSAGETQYF.

This clonotype was detected many times. The genes are TRBV6-1 and TRBJ1-2, with unresolved D. The germline V and J ends were trimmed by 10 bases and 7 bases, with 13 bases remaining between them. Germline CDR1 reads MNHNS; CDR2 reads SASEGT. This CDR3 spans 11 amino acids. CDR3 in DNA: TGTGCCATTTCCCGGGTGCGTGGCTACACCTTC. Protein sequence: CAISRVRGYTF.

The genes are TRBV20-1 and TRBJ2-2, with TRBD2 identical over 7 bases. Trimming removed 1 base from V and 4 bases from J; junction bases left unmatched: 9. CDR1 and CDR2 from the germline V gene are DFQATT and SNEGSKA (reference sequence). The CDR3 runs to 16 residues. CDR3 nucleotides: TGCAGTGCTAGAGGGCTAGGCGGGGGAGGCACCGGGGAGCTGTTTTTT. Translation: CSARGLGGGGTGELFF.

This clonotype has at least ten counts. This chain connects TRBV7-9 to TRBJ1-6; 8 bases fit TRBD1. Germline values: CDR1 SEHNR, CDR2 FQNEAQ (reference sequence). The CDR3 covers 14 residues. Trimming removed 5 bases from V and 10 bases from J; junction bases left unmatched: 7. The CDR3 reads CASSPGQGPSPLHF. DNA for the CDR3: TGTGCCAGCAGCCCCGGACAGGGCCCATCACCCCTCCACTTT.

This clonotype was observed at least ten times. The rearrangement uses TRBV11-3 and TRBJ2-5; TRBD2 is a possible D gene (6 bases). V was trimmed by 4 bases and J by 5 bases, leaving 20 bases between them. The CDR3 totals 16 residues. The germline V gene has CDR1 SGHNT and CDR2 YENEEA. For the CDR3, the DNA is TGTGCCAGCAGCTCGAGGGGCAGGCGGGGTGCGGAGACCCAGTACTTC. Translating it yields CASSSRGRRGAETQYF.

In regard to this clonotype: This may come from a read error, since a much larger clone is one base off. This chain joins TRBV9 and TRBJ1-1; no clear D gene. Germline CDR1 SGDLS, CDR2 YYNGEE. The CDR3 sequence is 15 residues long. CDR3 amino acids: CASSVVSGKNTEACF. The CDR3 region has the DNA TGTGCCAGCAGCGTAGTTTCTGGGAAAAACACTGAAGCTTGCTTT. The complete variable domain, with remaining parts taken from reference TRBV9 and TRBJ1-1, reads DSGVTQTPKHLITATGQRVTLRCSPRSGDLSVYWYQQSLDQGLQFLIQYYNGEERAKGNILERFSAQQFPDLHSELNLSSLELGDSALYFCASSVVSGKNTEACFGQGTRLTVV.

This clonotype was detected ten times or more. Here the CDR3 reads CASSITQYF. For the CDR3, the DNA is TGTGCCAGCAGTATAACCCAGTACTTC. The chain employs TRBV7-9 and TRBJ2-5; D not certain. V was clipped by 6 bases and J by 8 bases, with 4 bases between them. CDR3 size: 9 residues. The germline gives CDR1 SEHNR, CDR2 FQNEAQ (reference sequence).

This clonotype was counted many times. The chain combines TRBV19 with TRBJ1-2, with TRBD1 as a possible D gene (6 bases). The germline V gene encodes CDR1 LNHDA and CDR2 SQIVND (reference sequence). V was clipped by 4 bases and J by 8 bases, with 11 bases between them. The CDR3 runs to 12 residues. DNA for the CDR3: TGTGCCAGTAGTACGTACAGGGAGGGCTACACCTTC. It yields the protein CASSTYREGYTF.

This clonotype has at least ten counts. CDR3 protein: CATRRGGLAKNIQYF. DNA of the CDR3: TGTGCCACGCGGCGGGGAGGACTAGCCAAAAACATTCAGTACTTC. The chain uses TRBV6-1 and TRBJ2-4; D may be TRBD2 (6 bases). The CDR3 runs to 15 residues. The V end lost 10 bases, the J end lost 0 bases, and 16 bases lay between the germline ends. In germline, CDR1 is MNHNS, CDR2 SASEGT.

At least ten counts were recorded for this clonotype. The V call is TRBV29-1, the J call TRBJ1-1; D may be TRBD1 (6 bases). CDR1 SQVTM and CDR2 ANQGSEA come from the germline V gene. The CDR3 is made up of 12 amino acids. Trimming shortened V by 5 bases and J by 1 base, and 8 bases separated the two germline ends. The CDR3 is CSVQDRNTEAFF. For the CDR3, the DNA is TGCAGCGTTCAGGACAGGAACACTGAAGCTTTCTTT.

The genes are TRBV6-1 and TRBJ1-1; D is undetermined. Trimming removed 6 bases at V and 11 bases at J, with 25 bases between. Germline V gene data show CDR1 as MNHNS and CDR2 as SASEGT. The CDR3 runs 15 residues. The CDR3 here is CASSSPRQGGQEAFF. CDR3 bases: TGTGCCAGCAGCTCCCCCCGCCAAGGAGGGCAAGAGGCTTTCTTT.

V and J are TRBV2 and TRBJ2-7, with 8 bases fitting TRBD2. Unmatched junction bases numbered 6, after V lost 8 bases and J lost 0 bases. This CDR3 has 14 residues. Germline CDR1 SNHLY, CDR2 FYNNEI. CDR3 bases: TGTGCCAGCGCGGGAGGACGTTTCTCCTACGAGCAGTACTTC. This codes for CASAGGRFSYEQYF.